Listed here is a single T cell receptor (beta chain). No antigen is known for it. This sample is drawn from a study of cytotoxic CD8 clonotypes in ibrutinib-treated CLL. Germline V gene sequence: CDR1 SGHNT, CDR2 YYREEE (reference sequence). With V trimmed by 0 bases and J by 1 base, 17 bases remained unmatched. The CDR3 loop spans 20 amino acids. Libraries were prepared by immunoSEQ multiplex PCR; TCRdb keeps only in-frame clonotypes and omits some of them. The data contain about 130,000 clones, around four fifths of them seen just once; the ten biggest clones take up about 3.5%. Study observations and caveats: Higher circulating CD8+ T-cell counts strongly accompanied higher baseline clonality, above age-matched healthy donors. Lymph node repertoires were not studied, and sampling times were unmatched.

The specimen comprised PBMCs, sampled after 24 months of ibrutinib treatment. This sequence joins TRBV5-4 and TRBJ2-3; 7 bases are a match to TRBD1. This sequence was found in a human donor with chronic lymphocytic leukemia. The CDR3 nucleotides are TGTGCCAGCAGCTTGGGAGGCCTATCAGGGGGACCAACCCGCACAGATACGCAGTATTTT. This sequence encodes CASSLGGLSGGPTRTDTQYF.